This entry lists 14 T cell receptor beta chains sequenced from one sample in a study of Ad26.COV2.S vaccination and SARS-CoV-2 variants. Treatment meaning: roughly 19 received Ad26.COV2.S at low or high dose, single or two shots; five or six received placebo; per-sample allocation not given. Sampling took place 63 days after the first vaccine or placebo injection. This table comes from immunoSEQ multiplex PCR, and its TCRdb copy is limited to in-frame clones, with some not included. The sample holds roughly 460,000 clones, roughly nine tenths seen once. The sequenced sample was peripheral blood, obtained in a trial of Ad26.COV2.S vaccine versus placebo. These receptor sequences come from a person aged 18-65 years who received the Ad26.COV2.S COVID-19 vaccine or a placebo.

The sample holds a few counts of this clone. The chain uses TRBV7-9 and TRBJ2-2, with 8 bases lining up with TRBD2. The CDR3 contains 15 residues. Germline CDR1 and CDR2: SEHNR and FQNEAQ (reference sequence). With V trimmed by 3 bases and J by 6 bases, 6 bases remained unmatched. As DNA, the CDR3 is TGTGCCAGCAGCTTTCCCGGGGGGGGATCCGGGGAGCTGTTTTTT. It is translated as CASSFPGGGSGELFF.

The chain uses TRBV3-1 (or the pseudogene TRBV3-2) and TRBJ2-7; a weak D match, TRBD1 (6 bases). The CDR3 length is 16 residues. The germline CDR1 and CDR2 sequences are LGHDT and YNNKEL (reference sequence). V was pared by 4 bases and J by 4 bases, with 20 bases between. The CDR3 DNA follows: TGTGCCAGCAGCCCCCGGTTAGGGGGAGCGGAGTACGAGCAGTACTTC. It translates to CASSPRLGGAEYEQYF.

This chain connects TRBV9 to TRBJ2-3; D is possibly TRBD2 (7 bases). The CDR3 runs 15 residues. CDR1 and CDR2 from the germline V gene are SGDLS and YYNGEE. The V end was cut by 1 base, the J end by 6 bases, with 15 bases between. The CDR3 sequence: CASSVRGGAKDTQYF. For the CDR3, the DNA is TGTGCCAGCAGCGTACGAGGGGGGGCAAAGGATACGCAGTATTTT. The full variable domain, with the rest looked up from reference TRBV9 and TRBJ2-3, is DSGVTQTPKHLITATGQRVTLRCSPRSGDLSVYWYQQSLDQGLQFLIQYYNGEERAKGNILERFSAQQFPDLHSELNLSSLELGDSALYFCASSVRGGAKDTQYFGPGTRLTVL.

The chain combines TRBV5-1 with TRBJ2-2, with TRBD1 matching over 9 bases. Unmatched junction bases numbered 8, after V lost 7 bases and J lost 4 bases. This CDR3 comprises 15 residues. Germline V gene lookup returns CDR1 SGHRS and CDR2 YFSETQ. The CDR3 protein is CASYIQGAATGELFF. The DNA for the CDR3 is TGCGCCAGCTATATACAGGGGGCGGCCACCGGGGAGCTGTTTTTT.

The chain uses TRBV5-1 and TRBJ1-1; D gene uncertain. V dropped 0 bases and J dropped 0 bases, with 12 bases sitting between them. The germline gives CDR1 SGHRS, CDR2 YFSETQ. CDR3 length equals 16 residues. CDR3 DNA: TGCGCCAGCAGCTTGGGGACCCTGAACATGAACACTGAAGCTTTCTTT. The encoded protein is CASSLGTLNMNTEAFF.

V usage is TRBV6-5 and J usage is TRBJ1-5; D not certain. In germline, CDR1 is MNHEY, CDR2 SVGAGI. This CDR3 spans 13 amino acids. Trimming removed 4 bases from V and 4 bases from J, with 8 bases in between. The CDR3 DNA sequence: TGTGCCAGCAGTTTAAACGCTAATCAGCCCCAGCATTTT. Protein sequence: CASSLNANQPQHF.

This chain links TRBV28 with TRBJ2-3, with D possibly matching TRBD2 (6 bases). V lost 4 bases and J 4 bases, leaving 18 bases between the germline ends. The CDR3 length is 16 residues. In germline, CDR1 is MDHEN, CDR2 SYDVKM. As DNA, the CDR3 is TGTGCCAGCAGTTCTCCCAGGAGCGGGTTAGCAGATACGCAGTATTTT. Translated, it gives CASSSPRSGLADTQYF.

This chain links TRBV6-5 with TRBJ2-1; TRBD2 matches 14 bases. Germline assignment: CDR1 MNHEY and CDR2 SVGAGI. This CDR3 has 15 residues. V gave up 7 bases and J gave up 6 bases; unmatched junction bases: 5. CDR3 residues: CASTWGTSGGNEQFF. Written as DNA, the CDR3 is TGTGCCAGCACGTGGGGGACTAGCGGGGGCAATGAGCAGTTCTTC.

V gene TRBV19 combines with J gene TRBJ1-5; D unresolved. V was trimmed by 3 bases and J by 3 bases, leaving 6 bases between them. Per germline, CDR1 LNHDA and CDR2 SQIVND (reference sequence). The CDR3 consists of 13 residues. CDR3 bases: TGTGCCAGTAGTATTCAGGTCAATCAGCCCCAGCATTTT. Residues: CASSIQVNQPQHF.

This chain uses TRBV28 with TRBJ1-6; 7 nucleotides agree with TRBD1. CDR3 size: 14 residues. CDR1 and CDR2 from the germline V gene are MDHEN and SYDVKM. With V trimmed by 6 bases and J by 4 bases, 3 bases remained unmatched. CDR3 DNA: TGTGCCAGCAGAATGGGACAGTATAATTCACCCCTCCACTTT. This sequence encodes CASRMGQYNSPLHF. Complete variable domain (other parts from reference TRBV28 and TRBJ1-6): DVKVTQSSRYLVKRTGEKVFLECVQDMDHENMFWYRQDPGLGLRLIYFSYDVKMKEKGDIPEGYSVSREKKERFSLILESASTNQTSMYLCASRMGQYNSPLHFGNGTRLTVT.

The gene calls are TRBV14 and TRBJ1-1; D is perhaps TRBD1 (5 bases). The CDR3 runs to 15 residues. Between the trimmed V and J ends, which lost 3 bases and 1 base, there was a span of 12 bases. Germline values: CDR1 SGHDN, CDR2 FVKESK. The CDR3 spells CASSHSGARNTEAFF. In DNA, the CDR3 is TGTGCCAGCAGCCACTCTGGGGCGCGGAACACTGAAGCTTTCTTT.

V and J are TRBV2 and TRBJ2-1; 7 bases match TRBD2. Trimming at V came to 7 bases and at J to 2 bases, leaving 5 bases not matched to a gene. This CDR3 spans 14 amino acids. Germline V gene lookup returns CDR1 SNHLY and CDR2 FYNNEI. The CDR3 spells CASNTLAPYNEQFF. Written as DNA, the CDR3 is TGTGCCAGCAATACACTAGCGCCCTACAATGAGCAGTTCTTC.

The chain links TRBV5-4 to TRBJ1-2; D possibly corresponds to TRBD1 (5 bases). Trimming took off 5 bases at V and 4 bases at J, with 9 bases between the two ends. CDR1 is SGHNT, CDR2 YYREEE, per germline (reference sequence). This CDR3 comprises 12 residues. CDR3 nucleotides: TGTGCCAGCAGTCAGGGAACCTATGGCTACACCTTC. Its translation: CASSQGTYGYTF. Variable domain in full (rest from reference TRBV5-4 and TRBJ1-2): ETGVTQSPTHLIKTRGQQVTLRCSSQSGHNTVSWYQQALGQGPQFIFQYYREEENGRGNFPPRFSGLQFPNYSSELNVNALELDDSALYLCASSQGTYGYTFGSGTRLTVV.

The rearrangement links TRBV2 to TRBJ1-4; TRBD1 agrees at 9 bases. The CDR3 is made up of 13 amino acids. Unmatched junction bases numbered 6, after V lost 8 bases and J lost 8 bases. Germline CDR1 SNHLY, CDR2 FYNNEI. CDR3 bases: TGTGCCAGCGTTAGGGACAGGGAGGAAAAACTGTTTTTT. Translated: CASVRDREEKLFF.